The present T cell receptor (beta chain) was sequenced within a study of T-cell reconstitution after alpha-beta-depleted transplantation in children. A TCRbeta library incorporating unique molecular identifiers was prepared. TCRdb re-analysed the PCR reads in MiXCR, keeping a single row per CDR3 protein. The sample records 350,000 to 400,000 distinct CDR3 sequences, about a fifth being singletons. The length of the CDR3 is 19 residues. Germline lookup yields CDR1 SGHAT and CDR2 FQNNGV. The germline V and J ends were trimmed by 1 base and 2 bases, with 22 bases remaining between them. Sequenced material: PBMCs from the stem cell graft donor, taken from the stem cell graft. The clonotype comes from a human donor who donated a stem cell graft to a child with acute myeloid leukemia. The rearrangement links TRBV11-2 to TRBJ2-3; tentatively, D is TRBD2 (5 bases). The CDR3 coding sequence is TGTGCCAGCAGCTTAGGTTCACTAGGCAGATTTGGATTCACAGATACGCAGTATTTT. Its translation is CASSLGSLGRFGFTDTQYF.